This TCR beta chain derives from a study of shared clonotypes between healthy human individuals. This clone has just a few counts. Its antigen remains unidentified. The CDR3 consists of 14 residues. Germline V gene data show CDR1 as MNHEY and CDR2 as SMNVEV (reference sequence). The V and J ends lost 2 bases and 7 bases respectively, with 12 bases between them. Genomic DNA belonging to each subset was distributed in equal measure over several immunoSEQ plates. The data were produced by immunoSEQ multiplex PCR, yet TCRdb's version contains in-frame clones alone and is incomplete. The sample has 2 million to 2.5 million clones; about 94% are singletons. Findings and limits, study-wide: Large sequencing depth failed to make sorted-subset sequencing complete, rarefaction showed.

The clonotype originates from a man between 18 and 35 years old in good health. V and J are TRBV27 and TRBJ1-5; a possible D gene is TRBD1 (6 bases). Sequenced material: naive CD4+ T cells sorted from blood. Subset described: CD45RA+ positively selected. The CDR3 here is CASSLDWGAQPQHF. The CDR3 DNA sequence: TGTGCCAGCAGTTTAGATTGGGGGGCCCAGCCCCAGCATTTT.